The rows below give T cell receptor beta chains drawn from one sample of a study of T cells after yellow fever vaccination. TCRdb redid the calling of the 5' RACE reads with MiXCR, one entry per CDR3 protein. This repertoire shows about 300,000 distinct CDR3 sequences, roughly 7% found once; its top ten account for about a sixth. Sequenced here: PBMCs, sampled roughly 45 days after the first yellow fever vaccination. These receptors originate from a man between 18 and 29 years old who received the YFV17D yellow fever vaccine. Each CDR3 is given with its conserved first and last residue. Each record gives: clone size, J gene, V gene, D gene, CDR3 protein, CDR3 DNA. D genes are given only for firm matches. Clone size is stated in some rows and not others, as once, few, many or a class when expanded.

clone size: NA; J gene: TRBJ1-1; V gene: TRBV20-1; D gene: NA; CDR3 protein: CSRLRAANTEAFF; CDR3 DNA: TGCAGCAGACTTCGGGCGGCAAACACTGAAGCTTTCTTT
clone size: few; J gene: TRBJ1-5; V gene: TRBV19; D gene: NA; CDR3 protein: CASGERGSNQPQHF; CDR3 DNA: TGTGCCAGTGGCGAAAGGGGAAGCAATCAGCCCCAGCATTTT
clone size: many; J gene: TRBJ2-3; V gene: TRBV6-5; D gene: NA; CDR3 protein: CASRSRGAGTDTQYF; CDR3 DNA: TGTGCCAGCAGATCTCGGGGGGCCGGGACAGATACGCAGTATTTT
clone size: NA; J gene: TRBJ2-1; V gene: TRBV20-1; D gene: NA; CDR3 protein: CSAPGGVRIYEQFF; CDR3 DNA: TGCAGTGCACCCGGCGGGGTAAGAATCTATGAGCAGTTCTTC
clone size: many; J gene: TRBJ2-7; V gene: TRBV15; D gene: NA; CDR3 protein: CATSRGGNVNYEQYF; CDR3 DNA: TGTGCCACCAGCAGAGGAGGGAACGTTAACTACGAGCAGTACTTC
clone size: few; J gene: TRBJ2-7; V gene: TRBV7-9; D gene: TRBD1; CDR3 protein: CASSSTHDRVSYEQYF; CDR3 DNA: TGTGCCAGCAGCTCTACTCACGACAGGGTCTCCTACGAGCAGTACTTC
clone size: NA; J gene: TRBJ1-3; V gene: TRBV29-1; D gene: NA; CDR3 protein: CSAGGQAPGNTIYF; CDR3 DNA: TGCAGCGCCGGTGGGCAGGCCCCTGGAAACACCATATATTTT
clone size: NA; J gene: TRBJ2-1; V gene: TRBV6-5; D gene: TRBD1; CDR3 protein: CASSYNRDRALYEQFF; CDR3 DNA: TGTGCCAGCAGTTACAACCGGGACAGGGCCTTGTATGAGCAGTTCTTC
clone size: many; J gene: TRBJ2-3; V gene: TRBV4-2; D gene: TRBD2; CDR3 protein: CASRWTSGGHPFSTDTQYF; CDR3 DNA: TGTGCCAGCAGATGGACTAGCGGGGGACATCCCTTTAGCACAGATACGCAGTATTTT
clone size: few; J gene: TRBJ2-7; V gene: TRBV19; D gene: NA; CDR3 protein: CASRRTDPGSYEQYF; CDR3 DNA: TGTGCCAGTAGGAGGACAGATCCTGGGTCCTACGAGCAGTACTTC
clone size: many; J gene: TRBJ2-7; V gene: TRBV4-3; D gene: NA; CDR3 protein: CASSQDSRNSYEQYF; CDR3 DNA: TGCGCCAGCAGCCAAGATAGTAGGAATTCCTACGAGCAGTACTTC
clone size: few; J gene: TRBJ1-2; V gene: TRBV7-9; D gene: TRBD1; CDR3 protein: CASSFGQGDYGYTF; CDR3 DNA: TGTGCCAGCAGCTTTGGACAGGGTGACTATGGCTACACCTTC
clone size: NA; J gene: TRBJ2-2; V gene: TRBV19; D gene: NA; CDR3 protein: CASRMIDREDTGELFF; CDR3 DNA: TGTGCCAGTAGAATGATCGACAGGGAGGACACCGGGGAGCTGTTTTTT
clone size: many; J gene: TRBJ2-2; V gene: TRBV7-7; D gene: NA; CDR3 protein: CASSPLGVGTGELFF; CDR3 DNA: TGTGCTAGCAGCCCCCTGGGGGTCGGCACCGGGGAGCTGTTTTTT
clone size: few; J gene: TRBJ2-3; V gene: TRBV2; D gene: TRBD1; CDR3 protein: CATSRGHASTDTQYF; CDR3 DNA: TGTGCCACCAGCAGGGGGCACGCTAGCACAGATACGCAGTATTTT
clone size: NA; J gene: TRBJ2-7; V gene: TRBV29-1; D gene: NA; CDR3 protein: CSVEGDGAYEQYF; CDR3 DNA: TGCAGCGTTGAGGGGGACGGCGCCTACGAGCAGTACTTC
clone size: few; J gene: TRBJ1-4; V gene: TRBV5-1; D gene: NA; CDR3 protein: CASSLEGFAEKLFF; CDR3 DNA: TGCGCCAGCAGCTTGGAAGGGTTCGCTGAAAAACTGTTTTTT
clone size: few; J gene: TRBJ1-5; V gene: TRBV6-2/TRBV6-3; D gene: NA; CDR3 protein: CASSTQQGWDQPQHF; CDR3 DNA: TGTGCCAGCAGTACACAACAGGGATGGGATCAGCCCCAGCATTTT
clone size: few; J gene: TRBJ2-1; V gene: TRBV7-2; D gene: TRBD2; CDR3 protein: CASSDLLAGRNEQFF; CDR3 DNA: TGTGCCAGCAGCGACTTGCTAGCGGGGCGCAATGAGCAGTTCTTC
clone size: NA; J gene: TRBJ1-4; V gene: TRBV6-2/TRBV6-3; D gene: NA; CDR3 protein: CASSWGGTNEKLFF; CDR3 DNA: TGTGCCAGCAGCTGGGGGGGTACTAATGAAAAACTGTTTTTT
clone size: NA; J gene: TRBJ1-1; V gene: TRBV20-1; D gene: NA; CDR3 protein: CSARGRSGRAEAFF; CDR3 DNA: TGCAGTGCTAGAGGACGATCCGGGAGGGCTGAAGCTTTCTTT
clone size: NA; J gene: TRBJ2-7; V gene: TRBV7-9; D gene: NA; CDR3 protein: CASSLASGAGEQYF; CDR3 DNA: TGTGCCAGCAGCTTAGCATCGGGGGCTGGCGAGCAGTACTTC
clone size: many; J gene: TRBJ2-7; V gene: TRBV7-6; D gene: TRBD2; CDR3 protein: CASSLGLAGGHEQYF; CDR3 DNA: TGTGCCAGCAGCTTGGGACTAGCGGGGGGTCACGAGCAGTACTTC
clone size: many; J gene: TRBJ2-1; V gene: TRBV7-2; D gene: TRBD2; CDR3 protein: CASSLAGRGGYNEQFF; CDR3 DNA: TGTGCCAGCAGCTTAGCCGGGCGGGGGGGATACAATGAGCAGTTCTTC
clone size: few; J gene: TRBJ2-1; V gene: TRBV19; D gene: TRBD1; CDR3 protein: CASSIDPWTGYNEQFF; CDR3 DNA: TGTGCCAGTAGTATAGATCCGTGGACAGGATACAATGAGCAGTTCTTC
clone size: many; J gene: TRBJ2-3; V gene: TRBV7-9; D gene: NA; CDR3 protein: CASSLEWADTQYF; CDR3 DNA: TGTGCCAGCAGCCTAGAGTGGGCAGATACGCAGTATTTT
clone size: NA; J gene: TRBJ1-3; V gene: TRBV4-3; D gene: NA; CDR3 protein: CASSQARNSGNTIYF; CDR3 DNA: TGCGCCAGCAGCCAAGCGAGAAACAGTGGAAACACCATATATTTT
clone size: few; J gene: TRBJ1-5; V gene: TRBV7-9; D gene: TRBD1; CDR3 protein: CASSSGGDPRGIQPQHF; CDR3 DNA: TGTGCCAGCAGCTCAGGGGGGGACCCGAGGGGTATTCAGCCCCAGCATTTT
clone size: few; J gene: TRBJ2-3; V gene: TRBV5-5; D gene: TRBD1; CDR3 protein: CASHRGQTSTDTQYF; CDR3 DNA: TGTGCCAGTCACAGGGGGCAAACTAGCACAGATACGCAGTATTTT
clone size: NA; J gene: TRBJ2-1; V gene: TRBV7-2; D gene: TRBD2; CDR3 protein: CASSLGRVAGVTNEQFF; CDR3 DNA: TGTGCCAGCAGCTTAGGGAGAGTAGCGGGGGTCACCAATGAGCAGTTCTTC
clone size: NA; J gene: TRBJ1-6; V gene: TRBV12-3/TRBV12-4; D gene: TRBD1; CDR3 protein: CASSFTSGTGNSPLHF; CDR3 DNA: TGTGCCAGCAGTTTTACATCCGGGACAGGGAATTCACCCCTCCACTTT
clone size: few; J gene: TRBJ1-1; V gene: TRBV29-1; D gene: NA; CDR3 protein: CSVNLQAFMNTEAFF; CDR3 DNA: TGCAGCGTGAACCTACAGGCTTTCATGAACACTGAAGCTTTCTTT
clone size: few; J gene: TRBJ2-1; V gene: TRBV7-9; D gene: NA; CDR3 protein: CASSSSRQDLYNEQFF; CDR3 DNA: TGTGCCAGCAGCTCTTCAAGACAGGACCTATACAATGAGCAGTTCTTC
clone size: few; J gene: TRBJ1-2; V gene: TRBV5-5; D gene: NA; CDR3 protein: CASSFPGGNYGYTF; CDR3 DNA: TGTGCCAGCAGCTTCCCTGGAGGGAACTATGGCTACACCTTC
clone size: NA; J gene: TRBJ2-1; V gene: TRBV11-2; D gene: TRBD1; CDR3 protein: CASSPRTGTVTEQFF; CDR3 DNA: TGTGCCAGCAGCCCTCGGACAGGGACGGTAACTGAGCAGTTCTTC
clone size: few; J gene: TRBJ2-2; V gene: TRBV7-6; D gene: TRBD1; CDR3 protein: CASSLAGTGGRTGELFF; CDR3 DNA: TGTGCCAGCAGCTTAGCCGGGACAGGGGGTCGCACCGGGGAGCTGTTTTTT
clone size: NA; J gene: TRBJ2-7; V gene: TRBV29-1; D gene: TRBD2; CDR3 protein: CSVAGGEHSYEQYF; CDR3 DNA: TGCAGCGTTGCTGGGGGGGAACACTCCTACGAGCAGTACTTC
clone size: NA; J gene: TRBJ2-3; V gene: TRBV5-1; D gene: TRBD2; CDR3 protein: CASSLGLAITDTQYF; CDR3 DNA: TGCGCCAGCAGCTTGGGACTAGCGATAACAGATACGCAGTATTTT
clone size: few; J gene: TRBJ1-1; V gene: TRBV6-5; D gene: TRBD1; CDR3 protein: CASSYHGQGKTEAFF; CDR3 DNA: TGTGCCAGCAGTTACCACGGACAGGGAAAGACTGAAGCTTTCTTT
clone size: NA; J gene: TRBJ2-7; V gene: TRBV7-6; D gene: NA; CDR3 protein: CASSLVSILGGWDEQYF; CDR3 DNA: TGTGCCAGCAGCTTAGTGTCGATTTTAGGGGGTTGGGACGAGCAGTACTTC
clone size: NA; J gene: TRBJ2-3; V gene: TRBV20-1; D gene: TRBD2; CDR3 protein: CSGQGGGADTQYF; CDR3 DNA: TGCAGTGGTCAGGGCGGGGGAGCAGATACGCAGTATTTT
clone size: NA; J gene: TRBJ2-2; V gene: TRBV6-5; D gene: TRBD1; CDR3 protein: CASSYSQGATGELFF; CDR3 DNA: TGTGCCAGCAGTTACTCCCAGGGGGCCACCGGGGAGCTGTTTTTT